This T cell receptor (beta chain) was recovered during a study of blood T cell repertoires in COVID-19. On the study more broadly: T cells, B-cell-depleted T cells, or PBMCs provided the cDNA or gDNA that served as material.

Participant ages covered roughly 18 to 89 years across about two dozen US areas. Cohort assignment relied on participant-reported clinical history. Germline V gene sequence: CDR1 SGHAT, CDR2 FQNNGV. Trimming pared 2 bases from V and 3 bases from J, leaving 11 bases between. CDR3 size: 14 residues. Original analysis: Reference gene primer amplification gave estimated nucleated cell counts. Using immunoSEQ multiplex PCR, the repertoire was profiled, and TCRdb retains in-frame clones only, with some absent. V, J and clone size were drawn from that table, and D and trimming were deduced from the DNA. The sample carries roughly 200,000 clones, 80% to 90% recorded once.

The origin of this receptor is a middle-aged woman with acute COVID-19. The sample taken for sequencing was PBMCs or T cells enriched from blood (not recorded which). J is TRBJ2-7 and V is TRBV11-2; TRBD2 is a possible D gene (5 bases). Here the CDR3 reads CASSLRADFYEQYF. The CDR3 DNA reads TGTGCCAGCAGCTTACGGGCGGACTTCTACGAGCAGTACTTC. The whole variable domain, filled in from reference TRBV11-2 and TRBJ2-7, reads EAGVAQSPRYKIIEKRQSVAFWCNPISGHATLYWYQQILGQGPKLLIQFQNNGVVDDSQLPKDRFSAERLKGVDSTLKIQPAKLEDSAVYLCASSLRADFYEQYFGPGTRLTVT.